This T cell receptor beta chain was captured by sequencing in a study of shared clonotypes between healthy human individuals. Study conclusions and caveats: Generation probabilities were higher for clonotypes shared across all four sorted-subset donors than for unshared ones. Rarefaction demonstrated incomplete sorted-subset sequencing despite large depth. Generally, estimated richness proved larger in naive subsets than it did in memory subsets.

Germline lookup yields CDR1 MNHEY and CDR2 SVGAGI. This CDR3 is built from 13 residues. Deletions cut 2 bases from V and 4 bases from J, with 9 bases between. In this sample, this clone turned up once. As yet, its antigen is unknown. Donors, healthy HIV-negative adults, lacked recent acute infections or vaccinations. Generated by immunoSEQ multiplex PCR, the TCRdb table keeps only in-frame clones and is missing some. The sample carries hundreds of thousands of clones, 72% recorded once. The clonotype was recovered from a woman aged 25-40 years in good health. The chain joins TRBV6-5 to TRBJ2-7; D may match TRBD1 or TRBD2 (5 bases each). Specimen: memory CD4+ T cells sorted from blood. Subset: CD45RA-negative fraction. The DNA for the CDR3 is TGTGCCAGCAGTTACGGGGGACCATACGAGCAGTACTTC. Protein sequence: CASSYGGPYEQYF.